This T cell receptor beta chain is from a study of regulatory T cells in long-lasting Graves disease (dated by TCRdb to 2020 to 2023). About the full investigation: In the newly diagnosed Graves' disease group, patients had been taking antithyroid drugs for less than 3 months. Peripheral blood TCR sequencing and RNA sequencing compared persistent Graves' disease patients with newly diagnosed Graves' disease patients. A total of roughly 33 samples underwent TCR sequencing: roughly 13 from persistent and about 20 from newly diagnosed Graves' disease patients. The study took place in China and was registered as a clinical trial.

The CDR3 runs 14 residues from the cysteine to the phenylalanine. Only the CDR3 portion is preserved as DNA: 42 bases, with reading frame beginning at the first base. Germline trimming: 8 bases from V, 2 bases from J; junction bases outside gene matches: 5. The protocol used for the library was multiplex PCR. Sequencing was carried out with an Illumina HiSeq 4000. To build TCR beta libraries, CDR3 regions were amplified by Arm-PCR using iRepertoire HTBI primers. Before sequencing, the PCR products underwent gel purification. Concerning the study's data processing: Gene usage analysis of CDR3 amino acid clonotypes relied on the roughly 60 TRBV and fewer than 15 TRBJ segments identified across samples. Filtered high-quality paired reads were merged into contigs using COPE and FqMerger. Contigs were aligned with BLAST to IMGT TRBV, TRBD and TRBJ reference genes, and CDR3 was defined per IMGT. Highly expanded clones were defined as clonotypes with a frequency above 0.1%. Shannon entropy served as the measure of repertoire diversity, while the Gini coefficient captured V-J evenness. Clonotypes shared by more than one individual were considered public. TCRdb passed the public sequencing reads through fastp at Q25 and MiXCR, retaining productive beta sequences. Each CDR3 protein gets just one entry, which takes the most common genes and DNA from the rows behind it. The V and J calls here are based on TCRdb, not the publication. The sample table contains 300,000 to 400,000 distinct CDR3 sequences; only one count was recorded for 15% to 20% of them. The ten largest clones represent about 39% of the sample.

Findings and caveats that apply to the study as a whole: Because the primary lesion, thyroid tissue, could not be accessed, the study looked at peripheral blood alone. Preferential use of TRBV28, TRBJ1-2 and TRBJ2-5 was observed in persistent disease, whereas TRBV20-1 and TRBJ2-1 were favored in newly diagnosed disease. The small sample size was acknowledged by the authors as a limitation that may reduce accuracy. Lower TCR Shannon entropy and fewer highly expanded clones were observed in persistent Graves' disease patients than in newly diagnosed patients, which suggested clonal expansion. Persistent patients shared more public clonotypes among themselves (around 3,000) than newly diagnosed patients did (approximately 970). Sequencing and analysis were limited to the TCR beta chain.

Read against the paper, the sample's time point label means: newly diagnosed GD, antithyroid drugs for less than 3 months. For both TCR sequencing and RNA sequencing, RNA was extracted from PBMCs in TRIzol. The diagnosis of Graves' disease was made according to American Thyroid Association guidelines. Patients were recruited from an endocrinology department in Xi'an, China. From each patient, approximately 9.9 milliliters of peripheral blood was collected into an EDTA anticoagulant tube. Ficoll Paque Plus density gradient separation was used to isolate PBMCs, and no additional T cell sorting was done. An Agilent 2100 Bioanalyzer and agarose gel were used to check RNA quality, while a NanoDrop 2000 measured RNA concentration. This clonotype was seen repeatedly, ten times or more. Its antigen is still unknown. Base qualities are not recorded, but no much larger clone differs from it by a single base.

The sample here was peripheral blood mononuclear cells (PBMCs), taken at new diagnosis, from a patient treated with antithyroid drugs. This clonotype was obtained from a female donor with Graves disease. This chain is built from TRBV12-3 or TRBV12-4 and TRBJ2-5; TRBD1 lines up with 10 middle nucleotides. The CDR3 here reads CASLTGGLQETQYF. The nucleotide sequence reads as follows: TGTGCCAGCCTGACAGGGGGCTTGCAAGAGACCCAGTACTTC.